This entry describes one T cell receptor (beta chain). Its antigen is not identified. This entry belongs to a study of CD8+CD57+ T cells in acquired aplastic anemia. Study background: Recorded DNA amounts for sorted CD4+ and CD8+ cells had an average of around 3 ug.

For CDR3 and TCR beta VDJ profiling, genomic DNA was the template used. TCRdb passed the reads through MiXCR, listing each CDR3 protein once. Of around 500,000 distinct CDR3 sequences listed, under 40% are singletons. General study results and limits: Twenty-nine was the count of CD8+ CDR3 sequences that patients shared with controls.

CDR1 KGHSH and CDR2 LQKENI come from the germline V gene. Germline trimming cut 3 bases from V and 8 bases from J; bases unmatched to any gene: 10. The CDR3 extends over 16 amino acids. Patients who underwent sequencing had shown CD8+CD57+ cell expansion by flow cytometry. Severe acquired aplastic anemia was present in all patients. The gene calls are TRBV18 and TRBJ2-1; 10 bases are shared with TRBD2. The receptor's source is a human donor with aplastic anemia. The sequenced sample consisted of sorted CD4+, CD8+, or CD8+CD57+ T cells (not recorded which) from PBMCs. This CDR3 reads CASSPQRAGGLHEQFF. CDR3 DNA: TGTGCCAGCTCACCTCAACGAGCGGGGGGGCTCCATGAGCAGTTCTTC. The variable domain in full, completed from reference TRBV18 and TRBJ2-1, reads NAGVMQNPRHLVRRRGQEARLRCSPMKGHSHVYWYRQLPEEGLKFMVYLQKENIIDESGMPKERFSAEFPKEGPSILRIQQVVRGDSAAYFCASSPQRAGGLHEQFFGPGTRLTVL.